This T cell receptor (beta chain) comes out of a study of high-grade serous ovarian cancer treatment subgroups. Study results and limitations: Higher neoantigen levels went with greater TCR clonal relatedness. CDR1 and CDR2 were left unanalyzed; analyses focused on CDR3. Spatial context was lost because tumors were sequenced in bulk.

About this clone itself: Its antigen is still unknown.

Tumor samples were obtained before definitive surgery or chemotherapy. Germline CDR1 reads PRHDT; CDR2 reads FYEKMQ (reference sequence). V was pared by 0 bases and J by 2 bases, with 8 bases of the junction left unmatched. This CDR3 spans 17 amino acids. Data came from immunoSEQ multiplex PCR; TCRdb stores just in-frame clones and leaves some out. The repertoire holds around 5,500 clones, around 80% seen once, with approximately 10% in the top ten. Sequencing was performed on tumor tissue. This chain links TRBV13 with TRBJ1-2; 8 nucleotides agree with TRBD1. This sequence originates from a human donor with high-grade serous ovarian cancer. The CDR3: CASSLGLWTGPNYGYTF. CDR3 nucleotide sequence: TGTGCCAGCAGCTTAGGTTTATGGACAGGGCCGAACTATGGCTACACCTTC. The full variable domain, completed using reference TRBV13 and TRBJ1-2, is AAGVIQSPRHLIKEKRETATLKCYPIPRHDTVYWYQQGPGQDPQFLISFYEKMQSDKGSIPDRFSAQQFSDYHSELNMSSLELGDSALYFCASSLGLWTGPNYGYTFGSGTRLTVV.